This T cell receptor (beta chain) stems from a study of naive CD8 T cells in extremely preterm neonates. Study findings and constraints: The authors flagged variable productive template counts in preterm samples. iChao1 richness was lowest in preterm neonates, significantly versus all ages.

Turning to this clone: Its antigen remains unknown.

Deliveries were elective term cesareans at about 35-41 weeks, with no labor or membrane rupture. V lost 4 bases to trimming and J lost 1 base, with 10 bases between them. Germline CDR1 reads MGHRA; CDR2 reads YSYEKL. CDR3 size: 14 residues. Method: immunoSEQ multiplex PCR; TCRdb's copy keeps in-frame clones and lacks some. The profile shows 8,000 or so clones, about 98% of them singletons. The clonotype was recovered from a newborn in good health. The chain is built from TRBV4-1 and TRBJ1-1; maybe TRBD1 (5 bases). The sample comprised naive CD8+ T cells from cord blood. CDR3 nucleotides: TGCGCCAGCAGCCTGAATCAGGGGAACACTGAAGCTTTCTTT. Translating gives CASSLNQGNTEAFF.